The rows below give T cell receptor beta chains drawn from one sample of a study of T cell responses to AZD1222 COVID-19 vaccine. Repertoires were generated with immunoSEQ multiplex PCR, while TCRdb's copy carries only in-frame clones and drops some. Of about 130,000 clones in the sample, more than 90% were seen once. The input for sequencing was peripheral blood, taken 28 days after the second AZD1222 dose. The receptors were sampled from an adult who received the AZD1222 COVID-19 vaccine. CDR3s include the opening cysteine and the closing phenylalanine or tryptophan. The D gene is left open where the match is weak. Not every row has a clone size; where given, it reads once, few, many or a size class.

>TRBV13|TRBD1|NA|TRBJ2-7
CASSPPKDRGLYEQYF
TGTGCCAGCAGCCCTCCTAAAGACAGGGGGCTCTACGAGCAGTACTTC
>TRBV3-1/TRBV3-2|NA|NA|TRBJ1-1
CASSRREGSEAFF
TGTGCCAGCAGCCGGAGGGAGGGCTCGGAAGCTTTCTTT
>TRBV18|TRBD1|NA|TRBJ2-1
CASSPSRDRGNEQFF
TGTGCCAGCTCACCGTCCCGGGACAGGGGGAATGAGCAGTTCTTC
>TRBV7-3|TRBD1|NA|TRBJ1-2
CASSLNPTGGIDGYTF
TGTGCCAGCAGCTTAAACCCAACAGGGGGCATTGATGGCTACACCTTC
>TRBV10-3|NA|few|TRBJ1-5
CAISDEGIGQPQHF
TGTGCCATCAGTGACGAAGGGATCGGGCAGCCCCAGCATTTT
>TRBV18|NA|NA|TRBJ1-5
CASSPPGAGGDQPQHF
TGTGCCAGCTCACCGCCGGGGGCCGGCGGTGATCAGCCCCAGCATTTT
>TRBV7-2|TRBD1|NA|TRBJ1-1
CASSLGAPHRGWTEAFF
TGTGCCAGCAGCTTAGGCGCGCCACACAGGGGGTGGACTGAAGCTTTCTTT
>TRBV30|NA|NA|TRBJ1-5
CAWSKGQYRQPQHF
TGTGCCTGGAGTAAGGGCCAATATCGACAGCCCCAGCATTTT
>TRBV5-6|NA|NA|TRBJ1-6
CASSSWIQASPLHF
TGTGCCAGCAGTTCATGGATACAGGCTTCACCCCTCCACTTT
>TRBV11-2|NA|NA|TRBJ2-1
CASSFLPSEPYNEQFF
TGTGCCAGCAGCTTCCTCCCGAGCGAACCCTACAATGAGCAGTTCTTC
>TRBV7-9|NA|few|TRBJ2-4
CASSPGRGSDIQYF
TGTGCCAGCAGCCCGGGACGGGGTAGTGACATTCAGTACTTC
>TRBV3-1/TRBV3-2|NA|NA|TRBJ2-3
CASSQAGVTDTQYF
TGTGCCAGCAGCCAAGCGGGAGTCACAGATACGCAGTATTTT
>TRBV19|NA|NA|TRBJ1-6
CASSAIGPLHF
TGTGCCAGTTCCGCGATTGGACCCCTCCACTTT
>TRBV12-3/TRBV12-4|NA|NA|TRBJ2-1
CASSSRIYNEQFF
TGTGCCAGCAGTTCCCGGATATACAATGAGCAGTTCTTC
>TRBV29-1|NA|NA|TRBJ1-5
CSVLWEIGQPQHF
TGCAGCGTTTTGTGGGAGATAGGGCAGCCCCAGCATTTT
>TRBV24-1|NA|few|TRBJ2-1
CATSYYNEQFF
TGTGCCACCAGTTATTACAATGAGCAGTTCTTC
>TRBV25-1|NA|NA|TRBJ1-2
CASRPSGGDGYTF
TGTGCCAGCAGACCCTCGGGGGGGGATGGCTACACCTTC
>TRBV6-5|NA|NA|TRBJ1-1
CASSRGTGGAEAFF
TGTGCCAGCAGCCGCGGGACGGGAGGGGCTGAAGCTTTCTTT
>TRBV18|NA|NA|TRBJ2-7
CASSPPLGISYEQYF
TGTGCCAGCTCACCACCGCTGGGGATCTCCTACGAGCAGTACTTC
>TRBV27|TRBD1|NA|TRBJ1-1
CASFQNLQGAEAFF
TGTGCCAGCTTCCAAAACTTACAGGGGGCTGAAGCTTTCTTT
>TRBV19|NA|NA|TRBJ1-2
CASSPSSGSLYGYTF
TGTGCCAGCAGTCCCTCGAGTGGCTCCCTCTATGGCTACACCTTC
>TRBV3-1/TRBV3-2|NA|NA|TRBJ1-5
CASSLGAASNQPQHF
TGTGCCAGCAGCCTTGGGGCAGCTAGCAATCAGCCCCAGCATTTT
>TRBV5-1|TRBD1|NA|TRBJ1-1
CASSFAGGDTEAFF
TGCGCCAGCAGCTTCGCAGGGGGGGACACTGAAGCTTTCTTT
>TRBV27|TRBD1|NA|TRBJ1-5
CASSADRGRNQPQHF
TGTGCCAGCAGCGCGGACAGGGGGCGTAATCAGCCCCAGCATTTT
>TRBV24-1|NA|NA|TRBJ1-5
CATSGDQGSNQPQHF
TGTGCCACCAGTGGTGACCAGGGGAGCAATCAGCCCCAGCATTTT
>TRBV4-1|NA|NA|TRBJ1-5
CASSQRGLGNQPQHF
TGCGCCAGCAGCCAGCGGGGGCTGGGCAATCAGCCCCAGCATTTT
>TRBV29-1|TRBD2|once|TRBJ2-7
CSVFRLAGGSRYEQYF
TGCAGCGTTTTTCGGCTAGCGGGGGGGAGCCGGTACGAGCAGTACTTC
>TRBV2|NA|NA|TRBJ2-3
CASRTDRLTDTQYF
TGTGCCAGCAGGACGGACAGACTCACAGATACGCAGTATTTT
>TRBV7-9|NA|NA|TRBJ2-1
CASSQSGRTAYNEQFF
TGTGCCAGCAGCCAATCTGGGCGGACTGCCTACAATGAGCAGTTCTTC
>TRBV6-5|NA|NA|TRBJ1-2
CASSYSRGYYGYTF
TGTGCCAGCAGTTACTCGAGGGGTTACTATGGCTACACCTTC
>TRBV6-5|TRBD1|NA|TRBJ1-2
CASSYTTGADYGYTF
TGTGCCAGCAGTTACACAACAGGGGCGGACTATGGCTACACCTTC
>TRBV6-5|NA|NA|TRBJ1-6
CASSQQGANNSPLHF
TGTGCCAGCAGTCAACAGGGTGCGAATAATTCACCCCTCCACTTT
>TRBV5-4|TRBD1|once|TRBJ1-2
CASSRITGGGSGYTF
TGTGCCAGCAGCAGGATAACAGGGGGAGGGAGTGGCTACACCTTC
>TRBV7-9|TRBD2|NA|TRBJ2-5
CASSWGTSGEYQETQYF
TGTGCCAGCAGCTGGGGGACTAGCGGAGAGTACCAAGAGACCCAGTACTTC
>TRBV5-4|TRBD2|NA|TRBJ2-2
CASSATSGWGGELFF
TGTGCCAGCAGCGCGACTAGCGGGTGGGGCGGGGAGCTGTTTTTT
>TRBV5-4|NA|once|TRBJ1-2
CASTVKQAALRYGYTF
TGTGCCAGCACCGTCAAACAGGCGGCCCTACGCTATGGCTACACCTTC
>TRBV10-3|NA|NA|TRBJ1-2
CATARGPGYANYGYTF
TGTGCCACAGCCCGGGGACCAGGATACGCTAACTATGGCTACACCTTC
>TRBV19|TRBD1|NA|TRBJ1-2
CASTGTGGYGYTF
TGTGCCAGTACCGGGACAGGGGGCTATGGCTACACCTTC
>TRBV24-1|NA|NA|TRBJ2-1
CATSALGPQGDAEQFF
TGTGCCACCAGTGCCCTTGGTCCCCAGGGAGATGCTGAGCAGTTCTTC
>TRBV19|NA|once|TRBJ1-6
CASREGPSYNSPLHF
TGTGCCAGTAGAGAGGGGCCCTCCTATAATTCACCCCTCCACTTT
>TRBV11-1|NA|NA|TRBJ1-4
CASSYRSGIEKLFF
TGTGCCAGCAGCTACCGGTCGGGGATTGAAAAACTGTTTTTT
>TRBV6-4|TRBD1|NA|TRBJ1-2
CASSDSPRQGWNGYTF
TGTGCCAGCAGTGACTCGCCCCGACAGGGCTGGAATGGCTACACCTTC
>TRBV7-9|TRBD1|NA|TRBJ1-2
CASSPATGGAHPLTF
TGTGCCAGCAGCCCCGCTACAGGGGGCGCCCACCCCCTCACCTTC
>TRBV6-1|NA|NA|TRBJ1-5
CASSEGAGNQPQHF
TGTGCCAGCAGTGAAGGGGCCGGCAATCAGCCCCAGCATTTT
>TRBV5-1|TRBD2|NA|TRBJ2-3
CASSFIGLAASDTQYF
TGCGCCAGCAGCTTTATCGGACTAGCAGCTTCAGATACGCAGTATTTT
>TRBV19|NA|NA|TRBJ2-3
CASSPQVATDTQYF
TGTGCCAGTAGTCCCCAGGTGGCAACAGATACGCAGTATTTT
>TRBV14|NA|NA|TRBJ2-1
CASSQDSTDYNEQFF
TGTGCCAGCAGCCAAGATAGCACAGACTACAATGAGCAGTTCTTC
>TRBV5-1|NA|NA|TRBJ1-6
CASSPLASSYNSPLHF
TGCGCCAGCAGCCCGCTTGCTAGTTCCTATAATTCACCCCTCCACTTT
>TRBV6-5|TRBD1|NA|TRBJ1-5
CASSYSKQGNQPQHF
TGTGCCAGCAGTTACTCGAAACAGGGGAATCAGCCCCAGCATTTT
>TRBV30|NA|NA|TRBJ1-2
CAWSVNRISPVSGYTF
TGTGCCTGGAGTGTGAACAGGATTTCCCCCGTGAGTGGCTACACCTTC
>TRBV27|NA|NA|TRBJ1-6
CASSPWRGAGSPLHF
TGTGCCAGCAGCCCATGGAGGGGGGCTGGATCACCCCTCCACTTT
>TRBV3-1/TRBV3-2|NA|few|TRBJ1-2
CASSQNSPYGYTF
TGTGCCAGCAGCCAAAACAGCCCCTATGGCTACACCTTC
>TRBV7-8|NA|once|TRBJ2-1
CASSPRGPLRSSYNEQFF
TGTGCCAGCAGCCCCAGGGGTCCTCTCAGAAGCTCCTACAATGAGCAGTTCTTC
>TRBV5-1|NA|NA|TRBJ1-2
CASSLDPGNNYGYTF
TGCGCCAGCAGCTTGGATCCCGGTAATAACTATGGCTACACCTTC
>TRBV6-6|TRBD1|NA|TRBJ1-5
CASRPTGDGQPQHF
TGTGCCAGCAGGCCTACAGGGGACGGACAGCCCCAGCATTTT
>TRBV30|TRBD1|NA|TRBJ1-1
CAGSAGPDRGSEAFF
TGTGCCGGTAGTGCGGGCCCGGACAGGGGATCTGAAGCTTTCTTT
>TRBV6-5|NA|NA|TRBJ1-1
CASRAAGEAFF
TGTGCCAGCAGGGCTGCGGGGGAAGCTTTCTTT